Each of the 32 T cell receptor beta chains below was sequenced from the same sample in a study of blood T cell repertoires in COVID-19. Profiled with immunoSEQ multiplex PCR; TCRdb holds only in-frame clones, not every one. The data contain about 220,000 clones, around 86% of them singletons. The sample was PBMCs or T cells enriched from blood (not recorded which). These TCRs come from a woman in her thirties or forties with acute COVID-19.

The rearrangement links TRBV7-2 to TRBJ1-6; 9 nucleotides line up with TRBD1. CDR1 is SGHTA, CDR2 FQGNSA, per germline. Trimming cost V 6 bases and J 9 bases; bases outside gene matches: 9. This CDR3 region has 15 residues. In DNA, the CDR3 is TGTGCCAGCAGTATAACGGGACAGGGAAGTTCACCCCTCCACTTT. Translation: CASSITGQGSSPLHF.

The chain employs TRBV3-1 (or the pseudogene TRBV3-2) and TRBJ2-1, with D hard to call. The CDR3 runs to 16 residues. Germline V CDR1 and CDR2: LGHDT, YNNKEL (reference sequence). V was cut by 1 base and J by 0 bases, with 10 bases left in between. Here the CDR3 reads CASSQVVFSSYNEQFF. The CDR3 DNA reads as TGTGCCAGCAGCCAAGTGGTCTTTAGCTCCTACAATGAGCAGTTCTTC.

J is TRBJ2-2 and V is TRBV10-3, with D unresolved. V was pared by 2 bases and J by 5 bases, with 9 bases between. The CDR3 loop spans 14 amino acids. Germline loops: CDR1 ENHRY, CDR2 SYGVKD. The CDR3 DNA follows: TGTGCCATCAGTGAGGGCACGCTGACCGGGGAGCTGTTTTTT. Protein sequence: CAISEGTLTGELFF.

The chain combines TRBV5-1 with TRBJ2-3, with TRBD2 matching 7 bases. This CDR3 region has 16 residues. V was pared by 4 bases and J by 3 bases, with 11 bases of the junction left unmatched. Germline V CDR1 and CDR2: SGHRS, YFSETQ. In nucleotides, the CDR3 is TGCGCCAGCAGCACAACCGGGGGGATGTTAACAGATACGCAGTATTTT. As protein: CASSTTGGMLTDTQYF.

V and J are TRBV5-1 and TRBJ2-2, with 9 bases identical to TRBD1. Germline-derived CDR1 and CDR2 are SGHRS and YFSETQ. V dropped 3 bases and J dropped 15; count of bases not matched to a gene: 6. The CDR3 contains 12 residues. CDR3 nucleotides: TGCGCCAGCAGCTCGGGACAGGGAAGGGTGTTTTTT. Translation: CASSSGQGRVFF. The full variable domain, completed using reference TRBV5-1 and TRBJ2-2, is KAGVTQTPRYLIKTRGQQVTLSCSPISGHRSVSWYQQTPGQGLQFLFEYFSETQRNKGNFPGRFSGRQFSNSRSEMNVSTLELGDSALYLCASSSGQGRVFFGEGSRLTVL.

The chain's CDR3 is CASSYEVFYGYTF. The CDR3 bases are TGTGCCAGCAGTTATGAGGTCTTCTATGGCTACACCTTC. The chain is built from TRBV6-2 or TRBV6-3 and TRBJ1-2, with D uncertain. The germline CDR1 and CDR2 sequences are MNHEY and SVGEGT. This CDR3 contains 13 residues. Trimming pared 3 bases from V and 4 bases from J, leaving 9 bases between.

The rearrangement joins TRBV7-8 to TRBJ2-3, with 12 bases lining up with TRBD2. J lost 4 bases, V lost 1 base, and 3 bases had no gene match. The CDR3 has 16 residues. Per the germline V gene, CDR1 is SGHVS and CDR2 is FQNEAQ. CDR3 amino acids: CASSLVPSGGADTQYF. CDR3 DNA: TGTGCCAGCAGCTTAGTCCCTAGCGGGGGGGCAGATACGCAGTATTTT.

The chain employs TRBV23-1 and TRBJ2-2, with D possibly being TRBD2 (5 bases). TRBV23-1 is given ORF status, its function remaining uncertain. Trimming pared 0 bases from V and 14 bases from J, leaving 19 bases between. The length of the CDR3 is 15 residues. The CDR3 protein is CASSQSGLDTDALFF. For the CDR3, the DNA is TGCGCCAGCAGTCAATCTGGACTTGATACTGATGCCCTGTTTTTT.

The rearrangement joins TRBV11-2 to TRBJ1-2, with D tentatively TRBD1 (6 bases). The CDR3 runs 15 residues. CDR1 SGHAT and CDR2 FQNNGV come from the germline V gene. V lost 5 bases, J lost 3 bases, and 16 bases lay in between. CDR3 residues: CASSPSQGQDYGYTF. The CDR3 bases are TGTGCCAGCAGCCCGAGTCAGGGGCAGGACTATGGCTACACCTTC. The full variable domain, with the rest looked up from reference TRBV11-2 and TRBJ1-2, is EAGVAQSPRYKIIEKRQSVAFWCNPISGHATLYWYQQILGQGPKLLIQFQNNGVVDDSQLPKDRFSAERLKGVDSTLKIQPAKLEDSAVYLCASSPSQGQDYGYTFGSGTRLTVV.

This chain links TRBV29-1 with TRBJ1-2, with 8 positions matching TRBD1. Losses at the gene ends were 6 bases for V and 3 bases for J; bases not matched to a gene: 12. The CDR3 runs to 15 residues. Germline V CDR1 and CDR2: SQVTM, ANQGSEA. The chain's CDR3 is CSVVADRADDYGYTF. CDR3 DNA sequence: TGCAGCGTCGTGGCGGACAGGGCGGATGACTATGGCTACACCTTC.

The rearrangement links TRBV5-5 to TRBJ1-2; D remains unclear. CDR3 length: 14 amino acids. Trimming cost V 5 bases and J 6 bases, with 17 bases left between them. The germline V gene has CDR1 SGHKS and CDR2 YYEKEE (reference sequence). The CDR3 reads CASRKSAGDDGYTF. The CDR3 coding sequence is TGTGCCAGCAGAAAGTCGGCGGGCGACGATGGCTACACCTTC.

This clone has only one observation. The chain uses TRBV4-3 and TRBJ1-1; D remains unclear. With 2 bases removed from V and 1 base from J, the gap between germline ends came to 5 bases. The CDR3 sequence is 13 residues long. In germline, CDR1 is LGHNA, CDR2 YSLEER. The CDR3 bases are TGCGCCAGCAGCCAACTAACGAACACTGAAGCTTTCTTT. Amino acids: CASSQLTNTEAFF.

This clone was recorded only once. The chain carries TRBV30 and TRBJ1-2, with D tentatively TRBD1 (5 bases). V lost 1 base and J 3 bases, leaving 9 bases between the germline ends. The CDR3 consists of 13 residues. Germline CDR1 reads GTSNPN; CDR2 reads SVGIG (reference sequence). The CDR3 DNA is TGTGCCTGGAGTGCGTCGGGGGACTATGGCTACACCTTC. The encoded protein is CAWSASGDYGYTF.

The chain couples TRBV9 to TRBJ2-6, with a possible D match to TRBD2 (6 bases). V lost 0 bases and J lost 3, with 13 bases in between. This CDR3 has 17 amino acids. Germline CDR1 and CDR2: SGDLS and YYNGEE. The CDR3 nucleotides read TGTGCCAGCAGCGTAGGAGTAAGGCGGGGTGGGGCCAACGTCCTGACTTTC. Its protein product is CASSVGVRRGGANVLTF.

This chain connects TRBV5-5 to TRBJ1-3; the D is unclear. The CDR3 has 14 amino acids. Between the trimmed V and J ends, which lost 0 bases and 0 bases, there was a span of 4 bases. The germline V gene has CDR1 SGHKS and CDR2 YYEKEE (reference sequence). The CDR3 protein is CASSLGGSGNTIYF. The CDR3 bases are TGTGCCAGCAGCTTGGGCGGCTCTGGAAACACCATATATTTT. The whole variable domain, remainder taken from reference TRBV5-5 and TRBJ1-3, is DAGVTQSPTHLIKTRGQQVTLRCSPISGHKSVSWYQQVLGQGPQFIFQYYEKEERGRGNFPDRFSARQFPNYSSELNVNALLLGDSALYLCASSLGGSGNTIYFGEGSWLTVV.

V usage is TRBV9 and J usage is TRBJ2-2, with 8 bases lining up with TRBD2. This CDR3 contains 17 residues. V lost 4 bases, J lost 4 bases, and 12 bases stayed unmatched. CDR1 and CDR2 (germline): SGDLS, YYNGEE. CDR3 protein: CASSPRGVAGITGELFF. In nucleotides, the CDR3 is TGTGCCAGCAGCCCCCGGGGGGTAGCGGGAATCACCGGGGAGCTGTTTTTT.

The rearrangement uses TRBV9 and TRBJ2-3; 9 positions match TRBD1. Germline V gives CDR1 SGDLS, CDR2 YYNGEE. There are 14 residues in the CDR3. The V and J ends lost 0 bases and 9 bases, in that order; junction bases with no gene match: 5. The CDR3 DNA is TGTGCCAGCAGCGTAGATTCGGACAGGGGAACGCAGTATTTT. It specifies CASSVDSDRGTQYF. The full variable domain, rest sourced from reference TRBV9 and TRBJ2-3, is DSGVTQTPKHLITATGQRVTLRCSPRSGDLSVYWYQQSLDQGLQFLIQYYNGEERAKGNILERFSAQQFPDLHSELNLSSLELGDSALYFCASSVDSDRGTQYFGPGTRLTVL.

The chain's CDR3 is CSVRDTSSYEQYF. CDR3 in DNA: TGCAGCGTCCGGGACACGAGCTCCTACGAGCAGTACTTC. The chain employs TRBV29-1 and TRBJ2-7; D is possibly TRBD1 (6 bases). Germline lookup yields CDR1 SQVTM and CDR2 ANQGSEA. CDR3 length equals 13 residues. V gave up 6 bases and J gave up 0 bases, with 12 bases separating them.

This clone has only a few counts. V usage is TRBV9 and J usage is TRBJ2-2; 11 bases map to TRBD1. CDR1 is SGDLS and CDR2 is YYNGEE in the germline V gene. V lost 2 bases and J lost 7; bases outside the gene matches: 4. The CDR3 loop spans 15 amino acids. The CDR3 loop is CASSVRTGGLGELFF. The CDR3 coding sequence is TGTGCCAGCAGCGTCCGGACAGGGGGCCTCGGGGAGCTGTTTTTT.

The J gene is TRBJ2-1, the V gene TRBV19; a possible D gene is TRBD1 (5 bases). Deletions cut 3 bases from V and 1 base from J, with 13 bases between. The CDR3 totals 16 residues. Germline CDR1 LNHDA, CDR2 SQIVND (reference sequence). The CDR3 protein is CASSIGRAGSYNEQFF. In DNA, the CDR3 is TGTGCCAGTAGTATTGGCAGGGCAGGGTCCTACAATGAGCAGTTCTTC.

The rearrangement uses TRBV6-2 or TRBV6-3 and TRBJ1-4, with 10 nucleotides matching TRBD1. With V trimmed by 5 bases and J by 6 bases, 3 bases remained unmatched. This CDR3 spans 14 amino acids. Per germline, CDR1 MNHEY and CDR2 SVGEGT. The CDR3 protein is CASSTTGGYEKLFF. CDR3 sequence (DNA): TGTGCCAGCAGTACGACAGGGGGCTATGAAAAACTGTTTTTT.

The rearrangement joins TRBV25-1 to TRBJ2-5; 7 bases agree with TRBD1. Looked up from germline, CDR1 is MGHDK and CDR2 is SYGVNS. The CDR3 has 16 residues. Trimming removed 4 bases from V and 2 bases from J; junction bases left unmatched: 10. As DNA, the CDR3 is TGTGCCAGCAGTGCGTCACAGGGGCACCGACAAGAGACCCAGTACTTC. Translating gives CASSASQGHRQETQYF.

The chain joins TRBV7-8 to TRBJ1-2; D is possibly TRBD1 (5 bases). The CDR3 sequence is 14 residues long. Trimming removed 1 base from V and 3 bases from J, with 9 bases in between. Per germline, CDR1 SGHVS and CDR2 FQNEAQ. The chain's CDR3 is CASSLGWGDYGYTF. The CDR3 DNA follows: TGTGCCAGCAGCTTAGGGTGGGGGGACTATGGCTACACCTTC.

This clone was recorded once. V gene TRBV9 combines with J gene TRBJ1-1; 8 positions agree with TRBD1. From germline, CDR1 is SGDLS and CDR2 YYNGEE. Trimming at V came to 1 base and at J to 8 bases, leaving 10 bases not matched to a gene. This CDR3 has 15 amino acids. The CDR3 bases are TGTGCCAGCAGCGTAAGGGACAGGCCCTCTACCGAAGCTTTCTTT. Protein sequence: CASSVRDRPSTEAFF.

V is TRBV27 and J is TRBJ2-2, with 10 bases aligning to TRBD1. V lost 6 bases, J lost 3 bases, and 4 bases stayed unmatched. The germline V gene encodes CDR1 MNHEY and CDR2 SMNVEV (reference sequence). The CDR3 contains 15 residues. The CDR3 spells CASSRQGAYTGELFF. The DNA for the CDR3 is TGTGCCAGCAGCCGACAGGGGGCCTACACCGGGGAGCTGTTTTTT.

The chain combines TRBV2 with TRBJ1-5; 7 nucleotides line up with TRBD1. Germline-derived CDR1 and CDR2 are SNHLY and FYNNEI. This CDR3 has 13 residues. V dropped 6 bases and J dropped 5; count of bases not matched to a gene: 4. CDR3 in amino acids: CASRRDSHQPQHF. Written as DNA, the CDR3 is TGTGCCAGCAGGAGGGACAGCCATCAGCCCCAGCATTTT. The full variable domain, in which reference TRBV2 and TRBJ1-5 provide the parts outside the CDR3, is EPEVTQTPSHQVTQMGQEVILRCVPISNHLYFYWYRQILGQKVEFLVSFYNNEISEKSEIFDDQFSVERPDGSNFTLKIRSTKLEDSAMYFCASRRDSHQPQHFGDGTRLSIL.

This clone was recorded only once. The chain couples TRBV11-2 to TRBJ1-2; no clear D. V was pared by 2 bases and J by 6 bases, with 22 bases between. Germline CDR1 SGHAT, CDR2 FQNNGV. This CDR3 region has 17 residues. The CDR3 DNA reads as TGTGCCAGCAGCTTATCGGGGAGGGCCCCTAGTTTTGATGGCTACACCTTC. Residues: CASSLSGRAPSFDGYTF. Full variable domain (missing parts from reference TRBV11-2 and TRBJ1-2): EAGVAQSPRYKIIEKRQSVAFWCNPISGHATLYWYQQILGQGPKLLIQFQNNGVVDDSQLPKDRFSAERLKGVDSTLKIQPAKLEDSAVYLCASSLSGRAPSFDGYTFGSGTRLTVV.

This chain joins TRBV5-1 and TRBJ2-1, with 8 positions matching TRBD2. CDR1 is SGHRS, CDR2 YFSETQ, per germline. The CDR3 consists of 17 residues. V lost 0 bases to trimming and J lost 4 bases; unmatched junction nucleotides: 9. CDR3 coding DNA: TGCGCCAGCAGCTTGGCCCGCGGGGGGCGCGGGTACAATGAGCAGTTCTTC. The encoded protein is CASSLARGGRGYNEQFF.

This clone was found once. The rearrangement uses TRBV5-5 and TRBJ1-1; 7 bases fit TRBD1. Per the germline V gene, CDR1 is SGHKS and CDR2 is YYEKEE (reference sequence). Trimming removed 1 base from V and 5 bases from J; junction bases left unmatched: 2. The CDR3 spans 13 residues. The CDR3 protein is CASSLTGETEAFF. CDR3 DNA: TGTGCCAGCAGCTTGACAGGGGAGACTGAAGCTTTCTTT.

In this sample, this clone turned up once. This rearrangement joins TRBV5-1 to TRBJ1-4; 8 bases agree with TRBD1. This CDR3 region has 13 residues. Germline loops: CDR1 SGHRS, CDR2 YFSETQ. V lost 5 bases, J lost 6 bases, and 3 bases stayed unmatched. CDR3 sequence reads: CASRQGGDEKLFF. The DNA for the CDR3 is TGCGCCAGCAGACAGGGGGGCGATGAAAAACTGTTTTTT.

V usage is TRBV20-1 and J usage is TRBJ1-2; no clear D gene. Germline V gene sequence: CDR1 DFQATT, CDR2 SNEGSKA (reference sequence). The CDR3 is made up of 9 amino acids. V lost 6 bases and J 5 bases, leaving 4 bases between the germline ends. The CDR3 sequence is CSAHYGYTF. The CDR3 DNA reads TGCAGTGCCCATTATGGCTACACCTTC.

This clone was seen just once. The rearrangement joins TRBV30 to TRBJ1-4; the D is unclear. Germline CDR1 reads GTSNPN; CDR2 reads SVGIG (reference sequence). This CDR3 spans 11 amino acids. Deletions cut 7 bases from V and 6 bases from J, with 9 bases between. In nucleotides, the CDR3 is TGTGCCTCCGGAGTGGATGAAAAACTGTTTTTT. Translated: CASGVDEKLFF. Full variable domain (outside the CDR3, taken from reference TRBV30 and TRBJ1-4): SQTIHQWPATLVQPVGSPLSLECTVEGTSNPNLYWYRQAAGRGLQLLFYSVGIGQISSEVPQNLSASRPQDRQFILSSKKLLLSDSGFYLCASGVDEKLFFGSGTQLSVL.